The TCR beta chain described here comes from a study of CD8 T cells in ankylosing spondylitis. Broader study findings: Clones tied to disease were said to be significantly enriched in matched ankylosing spondylitis synovial fluid. Past research had described some motif variants in reactive arthritis synovial fluid and blood. Apparently characteristic of ankylosing spondylitis blood was a TCR beta motif (eight highly homologous variants). Those disease-linked clones were CD8+; they were also relatively rare in peripheral blood.

This clonotype was recorded many times. Its specificity is unknown. Scientists made TCR beta libraries using quantitative 5'-RACE with molecular barcodes. TCRdb reprocessed the 5' RACE reads via MiXCR and lists one record per CDR3 protein. The sample comprises a few hundred thousand distinct CDR3 sequences, just under 7.5% of which are singletons, and 12% to 15% rests with the top ten. This clonotype originated in a male donor with ankylosing spondylitis. The sample comprised blood, either unsorted or a sorted T cell fraction (not recorded which).

CDR3 sequence reads: CASSPDPRGTSDTQYF. DNA for the CDR3: TGTGCCAGCAGCCCCGACCCCAGGGGGACTTCAGATACGCAGTATTTT. The rearrangement uses TRBV7-2 and TRBJ2-3; weak D call: TRBD1 (7 bases). The CDR3 has 16 residues. CDR1 is SGHTA and CDR2 is FQGNSA in the germline V gene. The ends were cut back, 5 bases at V and 4 bases at J, with 19 bases in the middle.